This T cell receptor (beta chain) was sequenced in a study of OX40 agonist ivuxolimab in advanced cancers. The germline gives CDR1 MNHEY, CDR2 SVGAGI. Trimming took 4 bases from V and 3 from J, leaving 10 bases between them. There are 13 residues in the CDR3. Clones were sequenced by immunoSEQ multiplex PCR, and TCRdb holds only the in-frame ones, with some missing. The sample holds 45,000 to 60,000 clones, 91% seen once. Specimen: CD4+ or CD8+ T cells sorted from blood, collected in a trial of the OX40 agonist ivuxolimab. The gene calls are TRBV6-5 and TRBJ2-7; D not certain. This TCR came from an adult with an advanced solid tumor such as melanoma, head and neck, liver or kidney cancer. The CDR3 DNA sequence: TGTGCCAGCAGTTTCTCAGACGGCTACGAGCAGTACTTC. Translation gives CASSFSDGYEQYF.